What follows are 6 T cell receptor beta chains derived from one specimen sequenced in a study of shared clonotypes between healthy human individuals. Assay used: immunoSEQ multiplex PCR; TCRdb lists only in-frame clones, some missing. The table shows about 2.3 million clones, with approximately 95% occurring only once. The sequencing input was naive CD4+ T cells from PBMCs. Regarding subset: CD45RA+ positively selected. The receptor source for this set is a man younger than 35 in good health. Some clones in this sample may be carry-over from other donors' samples.

The CDR3 nucleotides read TGTGCCAGCAGCGTAGGATCTAGCCCCCTTCCTCAGATCGCGTACAATGAGCAGTTCTTC. It specifies CASSVGSSPLPQIAYNEQFF. The genes are TRBV9 and TRBJ2-1, with D tentatively TRBD2 (5 bases). The CDR3 contains 20 residues. Germline CDR1 SGDLS, CDR2 YYNGEE. Between the trimmed V and J ends, which lost 0 bases and 4 bases, there was a span of 26 bases.

This clone was observed a single time. The junction departs from germline at one end; a sequencing error may be responsible. V usage is TRBV18 and J usage is TRBJ1-3; no clear D gene. CDR1 is KGHSH and CDR2 is LQKENI in the germline V gene. The CDR3 has 15 residues. CDR3 in amino acids: CASSAPAGDGNTIYF. The CDR3 bases are TGTGCCAGCTCAGCACCCGCCGGGGATGGAAACACCATATATTTT.

The CDR3 DNA reads as TGTGCCAGCAGTTTATCCGGTAGCGGCTACGAGCAGTACTTC. This gives the protein CASSLSGSGYEQYF. The V gene is TRBV28, the J gene TRBJ2-7, with a weak D call TRBD2 (6 bases). Looked up from germline, CDR1 is MDHEN and CDR2 is SYDVKM. Trimming pared 1 base from V and 3 bases from J, leaving 10 bases between. CDR3 length: 14 residues.

The chain links TRBV28 to TRBJ1-5; D gene ambiguous. CDR3 length: 19 residues. CDR1 and CDR2 (germline): MDHEN, SYDVKM. V was shortened by 4 bases and J by 0 bases, with 22 bases between the two germline ends. CDR3 in DNA: TGTGCCAGCAGTTGGGATCACTTGGGGATAGGCTATAGCAATCAGCCCCAGCATTTT. Protein product: CASSWDHLGIGYSNQPQHF.

As for this clone: Distinct nucleotide sequences in the sample also encode this CDR3. The V and J genes are TRBV18 and TRBJ1-5; maybe TRBD1 (5 bases). The CDR3 has 14 amino acids. V was clipped by 4 bases and J by 0 bases, with 7 bases between them. Germline V lookup: CDR1 KGHSH, CDR2 LQKENI. The CDR3 region is CASSLTDSNQPQHF. The CDR3 bases are TGTGCCAGCTCACTGACAGATAGCAATCAGCCCCAGCATTTT.

This chain links TRBV5-4 with TRBJ2-5; D gene unclear. The germline V gene has CDR1 SGHNT and CDR2 YYREEE (reference sequence). The CDR3 length is 15 residues. Between the trimmed V and J ends, which lost 0 bases and 5 bases, there was a span of 14 bases. CDR3 residues: CASSLGGLVGETQYF. CDR3 coding DNA: TGTGCCAGCAGCTTGGGCGGCCTAGTTGGTGAGACCCAGTACTTC.